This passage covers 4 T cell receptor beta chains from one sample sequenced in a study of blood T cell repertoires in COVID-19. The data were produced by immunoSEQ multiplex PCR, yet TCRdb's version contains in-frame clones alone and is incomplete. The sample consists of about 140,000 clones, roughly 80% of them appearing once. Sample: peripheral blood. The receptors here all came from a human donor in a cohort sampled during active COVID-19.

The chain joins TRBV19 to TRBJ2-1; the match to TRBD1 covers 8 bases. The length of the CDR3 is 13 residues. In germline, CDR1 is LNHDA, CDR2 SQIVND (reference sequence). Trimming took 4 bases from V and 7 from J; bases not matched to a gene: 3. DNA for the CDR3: TGTGCCAGTAGTACAGGACAGGGAAATGAGCAGTTCTTC. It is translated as CASSTGQGNEQFF.

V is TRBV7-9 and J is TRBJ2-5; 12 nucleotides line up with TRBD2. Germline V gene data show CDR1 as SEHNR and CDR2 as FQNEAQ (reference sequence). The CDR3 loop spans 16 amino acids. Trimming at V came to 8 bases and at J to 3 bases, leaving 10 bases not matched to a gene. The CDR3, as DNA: TGTGCCAGCCAGGGACTAGCGGGCCCCTTGAAAGAGACCCAGTACTTC. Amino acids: CASQGLAGPLKETQYF.

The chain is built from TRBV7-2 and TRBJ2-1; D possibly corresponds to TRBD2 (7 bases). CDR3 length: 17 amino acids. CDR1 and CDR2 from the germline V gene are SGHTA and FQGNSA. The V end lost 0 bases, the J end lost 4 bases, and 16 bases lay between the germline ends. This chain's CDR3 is CASSLALTGGFYNEQFF. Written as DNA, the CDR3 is TGTGCCAGCAGCTTAGCGTTGACGGGGGGCTTTTACAATGAGCAGTTCTTC.

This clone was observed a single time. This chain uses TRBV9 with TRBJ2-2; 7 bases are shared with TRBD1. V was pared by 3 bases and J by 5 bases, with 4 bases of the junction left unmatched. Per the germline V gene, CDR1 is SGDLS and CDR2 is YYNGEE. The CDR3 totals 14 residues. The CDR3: CASSEEQGTGELFF. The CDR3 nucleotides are TGTGCCAGCAGCGAAGAACAGGGGACCGGGGAGCTGTTTTTT.